The TCR beta chain under discussion was sequenced for a study of blood T cell repertoires in COVID-19. Assay used: immunoSEQ multiplex PCR; TCRdb lists only in-frame clones, some missing. The sample has around 250,000 clones, 91% seen once. Germline assignment: CDR1 GTSNPN and CDR2 SVGIG (reference sequence). The CDR3 extends over 15 amino acids. Trimming cost V 2 bases and J 0 bases; bases outside gene matches: 6. Participants were aged 18 to 89 years, lived in around 22 US areas, and enrolled virtually. V usage is TRBV30 and J usage is TRBJ1-1; 7 nucleotides align to TRBD1. The receptor comes from a human donor in a cohort exposed to, infected with or recovered from COVID-19 (not recorded which). The donor label of this sample is uncertain. Input material: PBMCs or T cells enriched from blood (not recorded which). The CDR3 nucleotides read TGTGCCTGGAGTCTGACAGGGTCCATGAACACTGAAGCTTTCTTT. It encodes CAWSLTGSMNTEAFF.